This T cell receptor beta chain was captured by sequencing in a study of blood T cell repertoires in COVID-19. Turning to the study itself: Material from acute and convalescent COVID-19 was sourced from the United States, Italy and Spain.

Across about two dozen US areas, participants ranged in age from about 18 to 100 years. Cohort 3 recovered donors had two negative PCRs, clearance, or symptom resolution. Libraries were prepared by immunoSEQ multiplex PCR; TCRdb keeps only in-frame clonotypes and omits some of them. The sample lists under 200,000 clones, around 84% occurring once. The sequence was obtained from a man aged 45 to 65 who had recovered from COVID-19. The sequencing input was PBMCs or T cells enriched from blood (not recorded which).

For the CDR3, the DNA is TGCGCCAGCAGCTTGCCCGGGGTCGGGTACGAGCAGTACTTC. It yields the protein CASSLPGVGYEQYF. The chain is built from TRBV5-1 and TRBJ2-7; weak D call: TRBD2 (5 bases). The germline V gene has CDR1 SGHRS and CDR2 YFSETQ. The CDR3 runs to 14 residues. V was cut by 1 base and J by 4 bases, with 12 bases left in between.